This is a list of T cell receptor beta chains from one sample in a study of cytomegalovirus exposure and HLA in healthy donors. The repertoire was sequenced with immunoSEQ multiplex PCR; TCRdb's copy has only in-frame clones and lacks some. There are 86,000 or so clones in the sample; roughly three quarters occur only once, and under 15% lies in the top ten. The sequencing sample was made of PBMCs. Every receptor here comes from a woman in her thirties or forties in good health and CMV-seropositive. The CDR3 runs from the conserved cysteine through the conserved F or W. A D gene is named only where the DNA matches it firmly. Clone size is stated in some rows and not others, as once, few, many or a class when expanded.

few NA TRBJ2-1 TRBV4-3 CASSQDPTGRDEQFF TGCGCCAGCAGCCAAGACCCAACAGGGAGGGATGAGCAGTTCTTC
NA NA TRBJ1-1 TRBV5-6 CASSLSLNTEAFF TGTGCCAGCAGCTTAAGCCTAAACACTGAAGCTTTCTTT
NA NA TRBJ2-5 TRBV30 CAWTRGMGDSETQYF TGTGCCTGGACTAGGGGGATGGGGGATAGTGAGACCCAGTACTTC
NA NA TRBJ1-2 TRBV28 CASSSLGGGTRKRYGYTF TGTGCCAGCAGCTCCCTAGGTGGGGGGACGAGGAAACGGTATGGCTACACCTTC
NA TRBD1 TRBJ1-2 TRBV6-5 CASKRDSANYGYTF TGTGCCAGTAAAAGGGACAGCGCTAACTATGGCTACACCTTC
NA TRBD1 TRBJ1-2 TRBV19 CASSIGRDRGPGYTF TGTGCCAGTAGTATTGGTCGGGACAGGGGGCCTGGCTACACCTTC
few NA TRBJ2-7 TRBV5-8 CASSLVGGPYEQYF TGTGCCAGCAGCTTGGTTGGAGGGCCCTACGAGCAGTACTTC
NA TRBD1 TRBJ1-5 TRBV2 CASRRTGEEGQPQHF TGTGCCAGCAGACGCACAGGGGAGGAAGGGCAGCCCCAGCATTTT
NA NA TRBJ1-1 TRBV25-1 CASTDRMNTEAFF TGTGCCAGCACCGACAGGATGAACACTGAAGCTTTCTTT
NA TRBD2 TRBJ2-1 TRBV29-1 CSVDRLAGLLSEQFF TGCAGCGTTGACCGACTAGCGGGGCTCTTGAGTGAGCAGTTCTTC
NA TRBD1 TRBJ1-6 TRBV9 CASSVRSGGYNSPLHF TGTGCCAGCAGCGTAAGGTCAGGGGGGTATAATTCACCCCTCCACTTT
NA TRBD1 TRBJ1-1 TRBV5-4 CASSLRDRNTEAFF TGTGCCAGCAGCCTCCGGGACAGAAACACTGAAGCTTTCTTT
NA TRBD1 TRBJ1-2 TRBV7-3 CASSDEDRAYGYTF TGTGCCAGCAGCGATGAGGACAGGGCCTATGGCTACACCTTC
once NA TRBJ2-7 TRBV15 CASRDFIYEQYF TGTGCCTCTAGAGACTTCATTTACGAGCAGTACTTC
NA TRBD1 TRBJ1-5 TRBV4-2 CASSQIDYDRDGQPQHF TGTGCCAGCAGCCAGATCGATTACGACAGGGACGGTCAGCCCCAGCATTTT
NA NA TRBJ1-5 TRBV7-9 CASSLGSGSNQPQHF TGTGCCAGCAGCTTAGGTTCAGGGAGCAATCAGCCCCAGCATTTT
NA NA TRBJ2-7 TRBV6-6 CASINRDIAYEQYF TGTGCCAGCATCAACCGGGACATCGCCTACGAGCAGTACTTC